The 24 T cell receptor beta chains below were found in one sample sequenced in a study of response to subunit inactivated influenza vaccine. TCRdb reprocessed the RT-PCR reads with MiXCR, giving one entry per CDR3 protein. This sample has about 650,000 distinct CDR3 sequences, with 15% to 17% found just once. The source was PBMCs from blood, collected 12 days after vaccination. These receptors were taken from a man in his fifties or sixties who received an inactivated influenza vaccine.

This clonotype was observed a handful of times. This chain uses TRBV15 with TRBJ2-3, with TRBD1 as a possible D gene (5 bases). Germline V CDR1 and CDR2: LNHNV, YYDKDF (reference sequence). Trimming took 2 bases from V and 6 from J, leaving 12 bases between them. This CDR3 is built from 14 residues. The CDR3 loop reads CATSRRFGADTQYF. CDR3 DNA sequence: TGTGCCACCAGCAGACGTTTTGGGGCCGATACGCAGTATTTT.

The V gene is TRBV7-2, the J gene TRBJ1-4; 8 bases match TRBD1. With V trimmed by 4 bases and J by 8 bases, 6 bases remained unmatched. The germline gives CDR1 SGHTA, CDR2 FQGNSA. The CDR3 is 14 amino acids. CDR3 bases: TGTGCCAGCAGCTCCAGGGGGCGCGGGGAAAAACTGTTTTTT. This translates into CASSSRGRGEKLFF.

This clonotype was observed at least ten times. V is TRBV12-3 or TRBV12-4 and J is TRBJ2-5; a weak D match, TRBD2 (6 bases). The CDR3 sequence is 13 residues long. V was clipped by 6 bases and J by 1 base, with 9 bases between them. The CDR3 protein is CASSPTSQETQYF. DNA of the CDR3: TGTGCCAGCAGCCCGACTAGCCAAGAGACCCAGTACTTC.

The gene calls are TRBV6-2 or TRBV6-3 and TRBJ2-3, with D unresolved. The CDR3 loop spans 12 amino acids. Germline V CDR1 and CDR2: MNHEY, SVGEGT. The ends were cut back, 5 bases at V and 1 base at J, with 4 bases in the middle. CDR3 sequence (DNA): TGTGCCAGCAGTCACCGCACAGATACGCAGTATTTT. Its translation is CASSHRTDTQYF.

The chain recombines TRBV6-1 with TRBJ1-2, with D perhaps TRBD1 (5 bases). The germline V and J ends were trimmed by 6 bases and 4 bases, with 12 bases remaining between them. Germline V gene data show CDR1 as MNHNS and CDR2 as SASEGT. CDR3 length: 13 residues. CDR3 in amino acids: CASSRRDGYGYTF. As DNA, the CDR3 is TGTGCCAGCAGCAGGCGGGACGGCTATGGCTACACCTTC.

This clonotype appeared a few times. The genes are TRBV20-1 and TRBJ1-1, with TRBD1 as a possible D gene (5 bases). The CDR3 runs to 12 residues. V lost 6 bases, J lost 0 bases, and 8 bases lay in between. Germline V gives CDR1 DFQATT, CDR2 SNEGSKA (reference sequence). The CDR3 spells CSARQMNTEAFF. As DNA, the CDR3 is TGCAGTGCGAGACAGATGAACACTGAAGCTTTCTTT.

This clonotype was counted a few times. The chain joins TRBV7-6 to TRBJ2-5, with TRBD2 matching 8 bases. Per germline, CDR1 SGHVS and CDR2 FNYEAQ. This CDR3 is 14 amino acids long. The trim removed 1 base at V and 5 bases at J, leaving 3 bases unmatched. The CDR3 DNA sequence: TGTGCCAGCAGCTTAGGCCGGGAGGGGGAGACCCAGTACTTC. It yields the protein CASSLGREGETQYF. The entire variable domain, with the rest obtained from reference TRBV7-6 and TRBJ2-5, is as follows: GAGVSQSPRYKVTKRGQDVALRCDPISGHVSLYWYRQALGQGPEFLTYFNYEAQQDKSGLPNDRFSAERPEGSISTLTIQRTEQRDSAMYRCASSLGREGETQYFGPGTRLLVL.

This sequence joins TRBV7-8 and TRBJ1-6; D remains ambiguous. Germline V CDR1 and CDR2: SGHVS, FQNEAQ. There are 13 residues in the CDR3. V shed 2 bases and J shed 2 bases, with 1 base lying between them. CDR3 residues: CASSLPYNSPLHF. CDR3 nucleotide sequence: TGTGCCAGCAGCTTACCCTATAATTCACCCCTCCACTTT.

This clonotype has more than one count but fewer than ten. The genes are TRBV7-8 and TRBJ2-3; D call uncertain. This CDR3 comprises 16 residues. Germline V lookup: CDR1 SGHVS, CDR2 FQNEAQ. The V end lost 5 bases, the J end lost 2 bases, and 17 bases lay between the germline ends. The CDR3 bases are TGTGCCAGCAGCATTCAGGCTATCCATTTCACAGATACGCAGTATTTT. This gives the protein CASSIQAIHFTDTQYF.

The chain carries TRBV3-1 and TRBJ2-3, with 8 nucleotides matching TRBD2. V lost 5 bases, J lost 2 bases, and 6 bases stayed unmatched. Germline V lookup: CDR1 LGHDT, CDR2 YNNKEL (reference sequence). The CDR3 is 15 amino acids. The CDR3 DNA sequence: TGTGCCAGCAGCTCGAGTAGCGGGATCACAGATACGCAGTATTTT. Translating gives CASSSSSGITDTQYF.

CDR3 bases: TGTGCCAGCAGTTACTCGGGTAGCCGCGAGCAGTACTTC. This encodes CASSYSGSREQYF. The chain recombines TRBV6-5 with TRBJ2-7, with D uncertain. The V gene lost 0 bases and the J gene lost 6 bases, with 9 bases spanning the gap. CDR1 is MNHEY, CDR2 SVGAGI, per germline. The CDR3 is made up of 13 amino acids.

The chain recombines TRBV7-2 with TRBJ2-7, with a tentative D call TRBD1 (6 bases). The CDR3 totals 13 residues. Germline CDR1 and CDR2: SGHTA and FQGNSA. The ends were cut back, 5 bases at V and 5 bases at J, with 13 bases in the middle. CDR3 in amino acids: CASSRTGMNEQYF. In DNA, the CDR3 is TGTGCCAGCAGCCGCACAGGGATGAACGAGCAGTACTTC.

This clonotype was seen only a few times. The chain recombines TRBV6-5 with TRBJ2-6; 9 positions match TRBD1. Germline V gene lookup returns CDR1 MNHEY and CDR2 SVGAGI. The CDR3 consists of 18 residues. The ends lost 2 bases at V and 3 bases at J; junction bases unmatched: 8. CDR3 region: CASSYAPGQGYGANVLTF. The CDR3 DNA reads as TGTGCCAGCAGTTACGCACCGGGACAGGGATATGGGGCCAACGTCCTGACTTTC.

This clonotype was counted only a few times. V is TRBV20-1 and J is TRBJ2-1; 11 bases map to TRBD2. V lost 0 bases, J lost 0 bases, and 1 base stayed unmatched. Germline-derived CDR1 and CDR2 are DFQATT and SNEGSKA (reference sequence). The CDR3 is 16 residues long. The DNA for the CDR3 is TGCAGTGCTAGAGAGGGACTAGCGGTCTCCTACAATGAGCAGTTCTTC. This gives the protein CSAREGLAVSYNEQFF.

This clonotype was detected a few times. The chain uses TRBV7-2 and TRBJ1-3, with 7 bases aligning to TRBD1. The germline CDR1 and CDR2 sequences are SGHTA and FQGNSA. The CDR3 runs 16 residues. The V gene end was trimmed by 1 base and the J gene end by 4 bases; junction bases not matched to a gene: 7. CDR3 sequence (DNA): TGTGCCAGCAGCTTAGATGGAGGGGGCGCCGGAAACACCATATATTTT. Encoded protein: CASSLDGGGAGNTIYF.

The sample holds a few counts of this clonotype. V is TRBV6-5 and J is TRBJ2-7; 9 bases align to TRBD1. Germline V lookup: CDR1 MNHEY, CDR2 SVGAGI. This CDR3 region has 16 residues. J lost 5 bases, V lost 2 bases, and 10 bases had no gene match. The CDR3 sequence is CASSYATGTGLNEQYF. CDR3 nucleotide sequence: TGTGCCAGCAGTTACGCAACCGGGACAGGGCTAAACGAGCAGTACTTC.

The chain uses TRBV30 and TRBJ2-5, with D possibly TRBD2 on 5 matching bases. Germline assignment: CDR1 GTSNPN and CDR2 SVGIG (reference sequence). The CDR3 is 15 amino acids. The ends were cut back, 2 bases at V and 1 base at J, with 14 bases in the middle. The CDR3 nucleotides read TGTGCCTGGAGTTCCGGGTTAAGCGGCCAAGAGACCCAGTACTTC. Residues: CAWSSGLSGQETQYF.

The chain recombines TRBV6-5 with TRBJ2-5; D may be TRBD2 (5 bases). Germline lookup yields CDR1 MNHEY and CDR2 SVGAGI. Trimming removed 0 bases from V and 6 bases from J, with 8 bases in between. The CDR3 runs to 13 residues. The CDR3 region is CASSYSAGKTQYF. CDR3 nucleotide sequence: TGTGCCAGCAGTTACTCGGCCGGGAAGACCCAGTACTTC.

This clonotype was observed a handful of times. The V and J genes are TRBV7-3 and TRBJ2-1, with TRBD2 matching 8 bases. From germline, CDR1 is SGHTA and CDR2 FQGTGA. V gave up 1 base and J gave up 2 bases; unmatched junction bases: 4. This CDR3 has 16 residues. CDR3 DNA sequence: TGTGCCAGCAGCTTAAGACCGGGAGGGCCCTACAATGAGCAGTTCTTC. Its protein is CASSLRPGGPYNEQFF.

As DNA, the CDR3 is TGTGCCAGCAGTTACGAATTCGGGACTAATACCGGGGAGCTGTTTTTT. Translated, it gives CASSYEFGTNTGELFF. This chain joins TRBV6-2 or TRBV6-3 and TRBJ2-2, with TRBD2 matching 7 bases. The V gene's germline CDR1 is MNHEY and CDR2 SVGEGT. The CDR3 loop spans 16 amino acids. The V and J ends lost 2 bases and 5 bases, in that order; junction bases with no gene match: 8.

In this sample, this clonotype turned up many times. The V and J genes are TRBV29-1 and TRBJ2-1, with TRBD2 matching 7 bases. Per germline, CDR1 SQVTM and CDR2 ANQGSEA. The CDR3 sequence is 14 residues long. The V gene end was trimmed by 5 bases and the J gene end by 9 bases; junction bases not matched to a gene: 13. The CDR3 DNA reads as TGCAGCGTTAGGAGTCTGGGAGGGGCAGGTGAGCAGTTCTTC. It is translated as CSVRSLGGAGEQFF.

This clonotype was detected a few times. V usage is TRBV12-3 or TRBV12-4 and J usage is TRBJ2-7, with 7 nucleotides matching TRBD1. This CDR3 is built from 15 residues. V trimming: 1 base; J trimming: 3 bases; junction bases outside the gene matches: 6. The CDR3 sequence is CASSLGQGPYYEQYF. The CDR3 nucleotides are TGTGCCAGCAGTTTAGGACAGGGACCGTACTACGAGCAGTACTTC.

V is TRBV4-2 and J is TRBJ2-5; 9 positions agree with TRBD1. This CDR3 has 16 amino acids. Trimming at V came to 2 bases and at J to 5 bases, leaving 9 bases not matched to a gene. Germline lookup yields CDR1 LGHNA and CDR2 YNFKEQ. CDR3 loop: CASSQPDRGLWETQYF. The CDR3 DNA follows: TGTGCCAGCAGCCAACCGGACAGGGGTCTGTGGGAGACCCAGTACTTC.

The chain carries TRBV28 and TRBJ1-5; TRBD1 might be the D (5 bases). Between the trimmed V and J ends, which lost 6 bases and 8 bases, there was a span of 17 bases. CDR3 length equals 14 residues. CDR1 is MDHEN and CDR2 is SYDVKM in the germline V gene. The CDR3, as DNA: TGTGCCAGCAGACGTAGGTGGGCGACAGAGCCCCAGCATTTT. This sequence encodes CASRRRWATEPQHF.